These 17 T cell receptor beta chains came from one sample sequenced in a study of blood T cell repertoires in COVID-19. Profiled with immunoSEQ multiplex PCR; TCRdb holds only in-frame clones, not every one. The sample gives a few hundred thousand clones, about 85% of which show up once; just under 1% is in the top ten. The sequenced material came from peripheral blood. Receptors originate from a man aged 40-49 years with acute or convalescent COVID-19.

The chain joins TRBV14 to TRBJ1-2; TRBD1 might be the D (6 bases). The CDR3 consists of 15 residues. In germline, CDR1 is SGHDN, CDR2 FVKESK. The ends were cut back, 5 bases at V and 3 bases at J, with 16 bases in the middle. This chain's CDR3 is CASSEDSPGYYGYTF. The CDR3 bases are TGTGCCAGCAGCGAGGACAGCCCCGGATACTATGGCTACACCTTC.

The V call is TRBV9, the J call TRBJ2-7, with 8 bases that match TRBD2. The CDR3 contains 14 residues. After removal of 3 bases from V and 1 base from J, the junction contained 3 bases not matched to a gene. Germline lookup yields CDR1 SGDLS and CDR2 YYNGEE. The CDR3 DNA sequence: TGTGCCAGCAGCGCCGGGGGGGTGTCCTACGAGCAGTACTTC. Translated, it gives CASSAGGVSYEQYF.

CDR3: CASSQGGFGDTQYF. The CDR3 bases are TGTGCCAGCAGCCAAGGAGGGTTTGGAGATACGCAGTATTTT. The chain employs TRBV14 and TRBJ2-3; possible D gene TRBD2, 5 bases. Germline CDR1 and CDR2: SGHDN and FVKESK. The germline V and J ends were trimmed by 1 base and 5 bases, with 10 bases remaining between them. CDR3 length equals 14 residues.

The rearrangement joins TRBV7-9 to TRBJ2-1; 8 bases are shared with TRBD1. The trim removed 8 bases at V and 10 bases at J, leaving 16 bases unmatched. The CDR3 has 15 residues. Germline CDR1 reads SEHNR; CDR2 reads FQNEAQ (reference sequence). The CDR3 sequence: CASATVQGQATEQFF. CDR3 DNA sequence: TGTGCCAGCGCTACAGTCCAGGGACAGGCGACGGAGCAGTTCTTC.

The CDR3 DNA reads as TGTGCCACCAGTGGGCCAACGGGGATTGAGCGATACAATGAGCAGTTCTTC. Its protein is CATSGPTGIERYNEQFF. The V gene is TRBV24-1, the J gene TRBJ2-1; D perhaps matches TRBD2 (5 bases). V lost 5 bases to trimming and J lost 4 bases, with 20 bases between them. CDR1 KGHDR and CDR2 SFDVKD come from the germline V gene. CDR3 length equals 17 residues.

This rearrangement joins TRBV5-1 to TRBJ2-5, with a possible D match to TRBD2 (6 bases). The germline V gene encodes CDR1 SGHRS and CDR2 YFSETQ. Trimming left V 7 bases short and J 1 base short, with 14 bases between. This CDR3 is built from 14 residues. In DNA form, the CDR3 reads TGCGCCAGCGGACCGGGGGTAATCCAAGAGACCCAGTACTTC. This gives the protein CASGPGVIQETQYF.

The chain has TRBV6-5 and TRBJ2-2; 8 nucleotides match TRBD1. J gave up 1 base and V 6 bases, and 4 bases lay outside the gene matches. The CDR3 totals 15 residues. Germline CDR1 is MNHEY and CDR2 is SVGAGI. In nucleotides, the CDR3 is TGTGCCAGCAGACCTGGGACAGGGAACACCGGGGAGCTGTTTTTT. Its protein is CASRPGTGNTGELFF.

This CDR3 reads CASNTPGQGPLNEKLFF. The CDR3 DNA reads TGTGCCAGCAACACCCCGGGACAGGGGCCCCTAAATGAAAAACTGTTTTTT. The chain is built from TRBV28 and TRBJ1-4; 10 bases match TRBD1. From germline, CDR1 is MDHEN and CDR2 SYDVKM. The ends lost 7 bases at V and 5 bases at J; junction bases unmatched: 13. The CDR3 totals 17 residues.

The chain couples TRBV10-3 to TRBJ2-1, with a tentative D call TRBD1 (6 bases). The V end was cut by 5 bases, the J end by 6 bases, with 14 bases between. The CDR3 has 14 residues. The germline CDR1 and CDR2 sequences are ENHRY and SYGVKD. CDR3 region: CAISPLTRGNEQFF. CDR3 nucleotide sequence: TGTGCCATCAGTCCTTTGACCAGGGGCAATGAGCAGTTCTTC.

The chain has TRBV20-1 and TRBJ1-1; D is undetermined. This CDR3 spans 11 amino acids. V was pared by 1 base and J by 3 bases, with 3 bases between. The germline V gene encodes CDR1 DFQATT and CDR2 SNEGSKA (reference sequence). The CDR3 region has the DNA TGCAGTGCTAGAGGGCACACTGAAGCTTTCTTT. It translates to CSARGHTEAFF.

The CDR3 spells CAWSGTGAREAFF. For the CDR3, the DNA is TGTGCCTGGAGCGGGACAGGGGCGCGGGAAGCTTTCTTT. This chain joins TRBV30 and TRBJ1-1, with 10 positions matching TRBD1. This CDR3 has 13 residues. V lost 3 bases, J lost 8 bases, and 6 bases stayed unmatched. Germline-derived CDR1 and CDR2 are GTSNPN and SVGIG (reference sequence).

CDR3 sequence reads: CASSPRGNTEAFF. The CDR3 DNA reads as TGTGCCAGCAGCCCCCGGGGGAACACTGAAGCTTTCTTT. The V call is TRBV7-2, the J call TRBJ1-1; no clear D gene. V was cut by 5 bases and J by 1 base, with 8 bases left in between. The CDR3 has 13 amino acids. Germline V gene lookup returns CDR1 SGHTA and CDR2 FQGNSA.

The CDR3 DNA reads as TGTGCCAGCAGTCCTATGGTCCTTAATGAAAAACTGTTTTTT. This encodes CASSPMVLNEKLFF. V usage is TRBV28 and J usage is TRBJ1-4; D ambiguous. V shed 5 bases and J shed 4 bases, with 11 bases lying between them. This CDR3 region has 14 residues. CDR1 and CDR2 (germline): MDHEN, SYDVKM.

This chain joins TRBV9 and TRBJ1-5; weak D call: TRBD1 (5 bases). V was clipped by 4 bases and J by 0 bases, with 11 bases between them. The CDR3 length is 15 residues. CDR1 SGDLS and CDR2 YYNGEE come from the germline V gene. The CDR3 sequence: CASSQGVGSNQPQHF. As DNA, the CDR3 is TGTGCCAGCAGCCAAGGGGTTGGTAGCAATCAGCCCCAGCATTTT. Supplemented by reference TRBV9 and TRBJ1-5, the full variable domain reads DSGVTQTPKHLITATGQRVTLRCSPRSGDLSVYWYQQSLDQGLQFLIQYYNGEERAKGNILERFSAQQFPDLHSELNLSSLELGDSALYFCASSQGVGSNQPQHFGDGTRLSIL.

The chain employs TRBV10-3 and TRBJ2-7; a possible D gene is TRBD2 (8 bases). Between the trimmed V and J ends, which lost 6 bases and 7 bases, there was a span of 16 bases. Germline CDR1 reads ENHRY; CDR2 reads SYGVKD. This CDR3 contains 13 residues. CDR3 sequence (DNA): TGTGCCATCAGCCGGGAGGGGGCGCGTGAGCAGTACTTC. Translated, it gives CAISREGAREQYF.

This clone turned up a few times. The chain is built from TRBV29-1 and TRBJ1-1, with 7 bases fitting TRBD1. This CDR3 spans 12 amino acids. V dropped 6 bases and J dropped 4; count of bases not matched to a gene: 5. Germline V CDR1 and CDR2: SQVTM, ANQGSEA. CDR3 sequence (DNA): TGCAGCGTAGGTACAGGGGCCACTGAAGCTTTCTTT. It specifies CSVGTGATEAFF.

This chain joins TRBV27 and TRBJ1-1; 10 positions agree with TRBD1. Trimming took 3 bases from V and 7 from J; bases not matched to a gene: 8. The V gene's germline CDR1 is MNHEY and CDR2 SMNVEV (reference sequence). The CDR3 spans 15 residues. CDR3 in DNA: TGTGCCAGCAGTTTCCGCCCGGACAGGGGGGGTGAAGCTTTCTTT. Its translation: CASSFRPDRGGEAFF.